This T cell receptor (beta chain) stems from a study of cytomegalovirus exposure and HLA in healthy donors. The wider study: The same platform as the 500 to 700 first-cohort repertoires was used for the 90 to 150 validation repertoires, a later analysis reported. Points from the study as a whole: Among the CMV-associated chains, three were confirmed in vitro as specific for CMV antigens. Reports indicated that the classifier achieved high specificity and sensitivity in diagnosing cytomegalovirus status.

Details on this clone: Its matching antigen is unknown.

V was pared by 2 bases and J by 3 bases, with 5 bases between. The CDR3 consists of 13 residues. Per the germline V gene, CDR1 is ENHRY and CDR2 is SYGVKD. Method: immunoSEQ multiplex PCR; TCRdb's copy keeps in-frame clones and lacks some. The table has about 50,000 clones, almost 95% seen once. The sample consisted of PBMCs. This receptor was obtained from a man aged 18 to 29 in good health and CMV-seronegative. The chain uses TRBV10-3 and TRBJ2-1, with D possibly being TRBD2 (5 bases). This CDR3 reads CAISERGYNEQFF. As DNA, the CDR3 is TGTGCCATCAGTGAGCGGGGCTACAATGAGCAGTTCTTC.